The clone carrying this TCR beta chain has ten or more counts. Antigen: not known. This entry is derived from a study of T cells in Graves' hyperthyroidism and ophthalmopathy. Study-wide results and limits: Ophthalmopathy prediction by the model preceded onset by a median approximately six months. The blood repertoire included most of the expanded thyroid clonotypes above 0.001.

The V gene lost 3 bases and the J gene lost 5 bases, with 7 bases spanning the gap. There are 12 residues in the CDR3. The germline V gene has CDR1 KGHDR and CDR2 SFDVKD. Using RNA transcripts as the source, TCR beta CDR3 regions were amplified. RT-PCR in the first round (using the HTBI primer set) targeted the TCR CDR3. TCRdb analysed the multiplex PCR reads with MiXCR anew, one entry per CDR3 protein. In the table there are 250,000 or so distinct CDR3 sequences, 13% to 15% of which are singletons. Exclusion of a patient resulted from uncontrolled infection, other autoimmune disease, pregnancy or lactation. PBMCs were collected from a 10 ml volume of fresh peripheral blood.

This TCR derives from a woman between 45 and 65 years old with Graves' hyperthyroidism that later progressed to Graves' ophthalmopathy. Sequencing was carried out using blood. The chain uses TRBV24-1 and TRBJ2-7; TRBD1 might be the D (5 bases). The CDR3: CATSDAGHEQYF. CDR3 nucleotide sequence: TGTGCCACCAGTGATGCAGGGCACGAGCAGTACTTC.